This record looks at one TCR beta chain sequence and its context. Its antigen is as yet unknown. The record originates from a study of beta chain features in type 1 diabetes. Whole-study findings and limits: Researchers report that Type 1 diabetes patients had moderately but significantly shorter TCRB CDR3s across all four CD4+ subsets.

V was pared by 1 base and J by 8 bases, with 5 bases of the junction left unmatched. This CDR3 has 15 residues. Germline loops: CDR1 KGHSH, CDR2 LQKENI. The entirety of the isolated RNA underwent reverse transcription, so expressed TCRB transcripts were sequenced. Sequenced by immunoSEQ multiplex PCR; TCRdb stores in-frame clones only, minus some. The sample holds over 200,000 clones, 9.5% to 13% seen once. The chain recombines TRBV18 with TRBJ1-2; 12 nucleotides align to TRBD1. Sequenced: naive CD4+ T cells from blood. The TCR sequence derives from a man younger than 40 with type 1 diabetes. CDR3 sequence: CASSPRGQGAKGYTF. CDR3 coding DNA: TGTGCCAGCTCACCACGGGGACAGGGGGCGAAAGGCTACACCTTC.